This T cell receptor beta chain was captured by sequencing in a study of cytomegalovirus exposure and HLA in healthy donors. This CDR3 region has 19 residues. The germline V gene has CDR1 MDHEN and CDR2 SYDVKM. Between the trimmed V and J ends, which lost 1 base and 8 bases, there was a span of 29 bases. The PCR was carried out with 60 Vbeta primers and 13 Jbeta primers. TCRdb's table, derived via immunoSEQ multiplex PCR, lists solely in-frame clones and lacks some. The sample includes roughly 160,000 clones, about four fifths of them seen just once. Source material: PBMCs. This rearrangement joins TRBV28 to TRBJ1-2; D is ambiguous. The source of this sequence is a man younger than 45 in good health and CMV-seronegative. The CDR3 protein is CASSLSPGSLPRYSGGYTF. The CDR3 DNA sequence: TGTGCCAGCAGTTTATCACCTGGGTCCCTCCCGCGTTACTCGGGGGGCTACACCTTC.